This T cell receptor (beta chain) appears in the sequencing data of a study of Tregs in tolerant kidney transplant recipients. Study-wide points: Few patients were studied, so findings need validation in larger groups. The most relevant donor-specific Treg TCRbeta repertoire apparently came from expansion with activated donor B cells.

Unstimulated Tregs (CD4+CD25+CD127-) and CD4+CD25- non-Tregs were sorted from PBMCs. Sequencing used immunoSEQ multiplex PCR; TCRdb keeps in-frame clones, though not all of them. The sample has under 300,000 clones, 84% seen once. Worth noting for this clone: Its specificity is unknown.

V was cut by 2 bases and J by 1 base, with 11 bases left in between. This CDR3 comprises 16 residues. CDR1 is MGHRA and CDR2 is YSYEKL in the germline V gene. The material sequenced was CD4+ T cells from blood. The TCR was taken from a human donor in good health. The chain links TRBV4-1 to TRBJ2-2; D uncertain. CDR3 DNA sequence: TGCGCCAGCAGCCAAATCGTCCTGCTGAACACCGGGGAGCTGTTTTTT. It translates to CASSQIVLLNTGELFF.